The clone carrying this T cell receptor (beta chain) has at least ten counts. This sample was taken from a study of T-cell reconstitution after alpha-beta-depleted transplantation in children. Germline trimming cut 0 bases from V and 4 bases from J; bases unmatched to any gene: 6. Germline CDR1 and CDR2: KGHDR and SFDVKD. The length of the CDR3 is 17 residues. Researchers prepared the TCRbeta library using unique molecular identifiers, the study reports. MiXCR was run by TCRdb on the PCR reads, yielding one entry per CDR3 protein. Here the sample spans about 480,000 distinct CDR3 sequences, approximately 12% being singletons.

V is TRBV24-1 and J is TRBJ2-2, with TRBD1 matching 8 bases. The origin of this receptor is a human donor who donated a stem cell graft to a child with combined immunodeficiency. This sample comprised PBMCs from the stem cell graft donor, obtained from the stem cell graft. The CDR3 DNA reads as TGTGCCACCAGTGATTTGGGCAGGGGGCGCAGCACCGGGGAGCTGTTTTTT. Its translation: CATSDLGRGRSTGELFF.